One sample yielded the 31 T cell receptor beta chains listed below, sequenced in a study of CD8 T cells in Susac syndrome (dated by TCRdb to between 2018 and 2020). Library generation was performed with the immunoSEQ multiplex PCR assay. RNA was extracted using the RNeasy kit, and about 0.45 to 1 ug of the RNA was reverse transcribed with random hexamers. In-frame beta chains were kept once TCRdb had trimmed the public reads at Q25 with fastp and called clones with MiXCR. Entries are consolidated by CDR3 protein sequence, retaining the most common genes and DNA. The sample table records roughly 84,000 distinct CDR3 sequences; about 96% of these occur just once. The ten largest clones add up to approximately 0.42% of the sample. The specimen sequenced was CD8+ T cells from PBMCs. These receptors originate from a human donor with Susac syndrome.

CDR3 sequence (DNA): TGTGCCAGCAGCCAAGATCCTTTGCCGAGTGAAGCTTTCTTT. Its translation: CASSQDPLPSEAFF. The chain is built from TRBV3-1 and TRBJ1-1; D remains ambiguous. The length of the CDR3 is 14 residues. Per germline, CDR1 LGHDT and CDR2 YNNKEL (reference sequence). V was clipped by 0 bases and J by 7 bases, with 12 bases between them.

This chain joins TRBV7-6 and TRBJ1-6; tentative D call: TRBD1 (5 bases). V lost 6 bases, J lost 10 bases, and 13 bases lay in between. CDR1 SGHVS and CDR2 FNYEAQ come from the germline V gene. CDR3 length: 13 amino acids. CDR3 in amino acids: CASRQDGGSPLHF. The CDR3 nucleotides read TGTGCCAGCAGACAGGATGGGGGATCACCCCTCCACTTT.

CDR3 amino acids: CASSIGSHEQYF. CDR3 nucleotide sequence: TGTGCCAGCAGTATAGGGTCCCACGAGCAGTACTTC. This sequence joins TRBV28 and TRBJ2-7; D ambiguous. Germline loops: CDR1 MDHEN, CDR2 SYDVKM. The length of the CDR3 is 12 residues. V lost 5 bases, J lost 5 bases, and 10 bases lay in between.

The chain carries TRBV5-1 and TRBJ2-7; TRBD2 matches 7 bases. V lost 4 bases to trimming and J lost 0 bases; unmatched junction nucleotides: 7. From germline, CDR1 is SGHRS and CDR2 YFSETQ. The CDR3 extends over 15 amino acids. CDR3 loop: CASSGSLAVSYEQYF. The CDR3 nucleotides are TGCGCCAGCAGCGGCTCTCTAGCGGTCTCCTACGAGCAGTACTTC.

This clonotype appeared a single time. The genes are TRBV28 and TRBJ2-5; TRBD2 matches at 10 bases. V was clipped by 6 bases and J by 1 base; unmatched bases: 11. This CDR3 contains 17 residues. In germline, CDR1 is MDHEN, CDR2 SYDVKM. The CDR3 loop reads CASSPRGLAVLQETQYF. The CDR3 DNA reads as TGTGCCAGCAGCCCCCGCGGACTAGCGGTCCTCCAAGAGACCCAGTACTTC.

CDR3 sequence (DNA): TGCAGCGTTGAATTGGCAGGGCCATTTGGCACAGATACGCAGTATTTT. Its translation is CSVELAGPFGTDTQYF. The chain employs TRBV29-1 and TRBJ2-3; possibly TRBD1 for D (5 bases). V was shortened by 2 bases and J by 1 base, with 16 bases between the two germline ends. The CDR3 covers 16 residues. Germline CDR1 is SQVTM and CDR2 is ANQGSEA.

The rearrangement uses TRBV6-2 or TRBV6-3 and TRBJ2-3; 8 positions agree with TRBD2. The CDR3 runs to 21 residues. Germline lookup yields CDR1 MNHEY and CDR2 SVGEGT. The J segment lost 3 bases and the V segment lost 0 bases, leaving 20 bases of the junction unmatched. The CDR3 loop is CASSYSRSGLLAGWKTDTQYF. The CDR3 region has the DNA TGTGCCAGCAGTTACTCGAGGTCTGGCCTCCTAGCGGGCTGGAAGACAGATACGCAGTATTTT.

J is TRBJ2-1 and V is TRBV4-3; D might be TRBD2 (6 bases). This CDR3 spans 14 amino acids. The V gene's germline CDR1 is LGHNA and CDR2 YSLEER. Trimming stripped 3 bases from V and 6 bases from J, with 12 bases between. The CDR3 bases are TGCGCCAGCAGCCAGAAGGGCGGGGCCAATGAGCAGTTCTTC. Translating it yields CASSQKGGANEQFF.

The genes are TRBV7-9 and TRBJ2-1, with D perhaps matching TRBD2 (6 bases). Germline V gene lookup returns CDR1 SEHNR and CDR2 FQNEAQ (reference sequence). V lost 4 bases, J lost 8 bases, and 12 bases lay in between. The CDR3 contains 13 residues. The CDR3: CASSSTGDDEQFF. In nucleotides, the CDR3 is TGTGCCAGCAGCTCGACGGGGGACGATGAGCAGTTCTTC.

The rearrangement links TRBV7-8 to TRBJ1-5, with a possible D match to TRBD1 (5 bases). Germline V lookup: CDR1 SGHVS, CDR2 FQNEAQ. The CDR3 has 15 residues. The germline V and J ends were trimmed by 1 base and 1 base, with 8 bases remaining between them. CDR3 amino acids: CASSLGGGSNQPQHF. Here the CDR3 DNA reads TGTGCCAGCAGCTTAGGTGGGGGGAGCAATCAGCCCCAGCATTTT.

This clonotype was detected only a few times. The genes are TRBV29-1 and TRBJ2-2; D remains unclear. V was clipped by 4 bases and J by 0 bases, with 6 bases between them. Germline V gene lookup returns CDR1 SQVTM and CDR2 ANQGSEA. This CDR3 region has 13 residues. The CDR3, as DNA: TGCAGCGTTGTACAGCCGAACACCGGGGAGCTGTTTTTT. This encodes CSVVQPNTGELFF.

The chain joins TRBV4-3 to TRBJ1-2; D perhaps matches TRBD1 (6 bases). CDR3 size: 17 residues. Germline loops: CDR1 LGHNA, CDR2 YSLEER. Trimming pared 8 bases from V and 6 bases from J, leaving 28 bases between. The CDR3 DNA follows: TGCGCCAGCCCGAAAATTGACAGGCTCGAGGAGGACGATGGCTACACCTTC. Its protein product is CASPKIDRLEEDDGYTF.

This rearrangement joins TRBV18 to TRBJ1-2; D is unresolved. The V and J ends lost 6 bases and 1 base respectively, with 9 bases between them. From germline, CDR1 is KGHSH and CDR2 LQKENI. This CDR3 has 13 amino acids. The CDR3 region is CASSPGSNYGYTF. CDR3 sequence (DNA): TGTGCCAGCTCCCCGGGCAGTAACTATGGCTACACCTTC.

The V gene is TRBV12-3 or TRBV12-4, the J gene TRBJ2-7; D gene ambiguous. This CDR3 spans 10 amino acids. V was shortened by 9 bases and J by 8 bases, with 11 bases between the two germline ends. In DNA, the CDR3 is TGTGCCAGTTCGTCTGGGAAGCAGTACTTC. Translating it yields CASSSGKQYF.

This sequence joins TRBV7-2 and TRBJ1-1, with a weak D call TRBD1 (6 bases). Trimming stripped 5 bases from V and 0 bases from J, with 10 bases between. This CDR3 has 14 residues. Germline assignment: CDR1 SGHTA and CDR2 FQGNSA. The CDR3 loop is CASSGQLLNTEAFF. The CDR3 nucleotides are TGTGCCAGCAGCGGACAGTTATTGAACACTGAAGCTTTCTTT.

This clonotype was counted between two and nine times. This chain uses TRBV28 with TRBJ2-7; D may be TRBD1 or TRBD2 (5 bases each). The length of the CDR3 is 13 residues. Germline V gene data show CDR1 as MDHEN and CDR2 as SYDVKM. The germline V and J ends were trimmed by 5 bases and 0 bases, with 8 bases remaining between them. In nucleotides, the CDR3 is TGTGCCAGCAGTCCGGGGCACTCCTACGAGCAGTACTTC. Protein: CASSPGHSYEQYF.

This clonotype was seen a few times. The V and J genes are TRBV27 and TRBJ2-3, with TRBD1 matching 7 bases. From germline, CDR1 is MNHEY and CDR2 SMNVEV (reference sequence). Trimming removed 3 bases from V and 1 base from J; junction bases left unmatched: 4. This CDR3 contains 15 residues. The CDR3 protein is CASSFRTGGTDTQYF. CDR3 sequence (DNA): TGTGCCAGCAGTTTCAGGACAGGTGGCACAGATACGCAGTATTTT.

The rearrangement joins TRBV29-1 to TRBJ2-1; 7 nucleotides line up with TRBD2. Trimming cost V 2 bases and J 9 bases; bases outside gene matches: 7. The CDR3 sequence is 13 residues long. The germline V gene encodes CDR1 SQVTM and CDR2 ANQGSEA. The CDR3 region has the DNA TGCAGCGTTGAAAAGACTAGCACGGTTGAGCAGTTCTTC. Residues: CSVEKTSTVEQFF.

The chain combines TRBV6-2 or TRBV6-3 with TRBJ2-7, with 10 bases matching TRBD1. In germline, CDR1 is MNHEY, CDR2 SVGEGT. The trim removed 2 bases at V and 3 bases at J, leaving 13 bases unmatched. The CDR3 is 18 residues long. The CDR3, as DNA: TGTGCCAGCAGTTACCCGCTTTCCGGGACAGGGGCCCTCTACGAGCAGTACGTC. This sequence encodes CASSYPLSGTGALYEQYV.

The chain uses TRBV6-2 or TRBV6-3 and TRBJ2-7, with a weak D call TRBD2 (6 bases). The CDR3 is 15 amino acids. The V end lost 5 bases, the J end lost 0 bases, and 14 bases lay between the germline ends. Germline V lookup: CDR1 MNHEY, CDR2 SVGEGT. CDR3 sequence reads: CASSPGLRSSYEQYF. The DNA for the CDR3 is TGTGCCAGCAGTCCGGGACTTCGGAGCTCCTACGAGCAGTACTTC.

The rearrangement links TRBV29-1 to TRBJ2-3, with a possible D match to TRBD1 (6 bases). V dropped 4 bases and J dropped 2 bases, with 19 bases sitting between them. The CDR3 length is 16 residues. Germline CDR1 is SQVTM and CDR2 is ANQGSEA. This chain's CDR3 is CSVGGTAGDFTDTQYF. CDR3 in DNA: TGCAGCGTTGGAGGCACGGCAGGGGATTTCACAGATACGCAGTATTTT.

The chain links TRBV29-1 to TRBJ1-4; D is unclear. This CDR3 is 14 amino acids long. The germline V gene encodes CDR1 SQVTM and CDR2 ANQGSEA. V was shortened by 7 bases and J by 5 bases, with 17 bases between the two germline ends. The CDR3 bases are TGCAGCGCCTCGGGAGGTCAGCCAAATGAAAAACTGTTTTTT. Translating it yields CSASGGQPNEKLFF.

This rearrangement joins TRBV13 to TRBJ2-1; D call uncertain. CDR1 is PRHDT and CDR2 is FYEKMQ in the germline V gene (reference sequence). The germline V and J ends were trimmed by 4 bases and 4 bases, with 14 bases remaining between them. The CDR3 has 15 amino acids. CDR3 DNA: TGTGCCAGCAGCTCAGACGACGAAGGGTACAATGAGCAGTTCTTC. It is translated as CASSSDDEGYNEQFF. Supplemented by reference TRBV13 and TRBJ2-1, the full variable domain reads AAGVIQSPRHLIKEKRETATLKCYPIPRHDTVYWYQQGPGQDPQFLISFYEKMQSDKGSIPDRFSAQQFSDYHSELNMSSLELGDSALYFCASSSDDEGYNEQFFGPGTRLTVL.

This chain links TRBV6-2 or TRBV6-3 with TRBJ1-2, with D perhaps TRBD1 (6 bases). The V end lost 4 bases, the J end lost 10 bases, and 13 bases lay between the germline ends. Germline assignment: CDR1 MNHEY and CDR2 SVGEGT. This CDR3 spans 12 amino acids. The CDR3 sequence is CASSFWTDHYTF. The CDR3 DNA is TGTGCCAGCAGTTTCTGGACAGACCACTACACCTTC.

This chain links TRBV19 with TRBJ2-1, with TRBD2 matching 8 bases. Trimming removed 4 bases from V and 6 bases from J; junction bases left unmatched: 14. Germline V lookup: CDR1 LNHDA, CDR2 SQIVND (reference sequence). This CDR3 has 17 amino acids. In DNA, the CDR3 is TGTGCCAGTAGTACGGAGACTAGCGACTACGTACGCAATGAGCAGTTCTTC. Translating it yields CASSTETSDYVRNEQFF. Looking up the rest from reference TRBV19 and TRBJ2-1 gives the full variable domain: DGGITQSPKYLFRKEGQNVTLSCEQNLNHDAMYWYRQDPGQGLRLIYYSQIVNDFQKGDIAEGYSVSREKKESFPLTVTSAQKNPTAFYLCASSTETSDYVRNEQFFGPGTRLTVL.

This clonotype was seen once. The chain links TRBV9 to TRBJ2-1, with D unresolved. CDR1 and CDR2 (germline): SGDLS, YYNGEE. The CDR3 has 11 residues. V lost 4 bases to trimming and J lost 6 bases, with 5 bases between them. The CDR3 reads CASSTGNEQFF. The CDR3 DNA reads as TGTGCCAGCAGCACCGGCAATGAGCAGTTCTTC.

The chain recombines TRBV29-1 with TRBJ2-7, with unresolved D. The germline gives CDR1 SQVTM, CDR2 ANQGSEA. Between the trimmed V and J ends, which lost 6 bases and 0 bases, there was a span of 12 bases. The CDR3 contains 13 residues. The CDR3 protein is CSVVARSSYEQYF. The CDR3 DNA follows: TGCAGCGTCGTTGCGAGGAGCTCCTACGAGCAGTACTTC.

This clonotype was seen a single time. The chain recombines TRBV7-9 with TRBJ2-7; D remains ambiguous. CDR3 length: 14 residues. Trimming left V 4 bases short and J 2 bases short, with 12 bases between. Germline V CDR1 and CDR2: SEHNR, FQNEAQ (reference sequence). CDR3 nucleotides: TGTGCCAGCAGCTCGGTCCATGGGACCTACGAGCAGTACTTC. Translated, it gives CASSSVHGTYEQYF.

V gene TRBV12-3 or TRBV12-4 combines with J gene TRBJ2-2, with D unresolved. Trimming removed 1 base at V and 6 bases at J, with 3 bases between. The CDR3 loop spans 12 amino acids. DNA of the CDR3: TGTGCCAGCAGTTTAGATGCCGGGGAGCTGTTTTTT. Translated, it gives CASSLDAGELFF.

The chain is built from TRBV5-6 and TRBJ1-1, with D unresolved. V was pared by 4 bases and J by 6 bases, with 16 bases between. Per germline, CDR1 SGHDT and CDR2 YYEEEE. The CDR3 is made up of 14 amino acids. The CDR3 sequence: CASSHSAARPEAFF. In DNA, the CDR3 is TGTGCCAGCAGCCACTCTGCCGCCCGACCTGAAGCTTTCTTT. Full variable domain (rest looked up from reference TRBV5-6 and TRBJ1-1): DAGVTQSPTHLIKTRGQQVTLRCSPKSGHDTVSWYQQALGQGPQFIFQYYEEEERQRGNFPDRFSGHQFPNYSSELNVNALLLGDSALYLCASSHSAARPEAFFGQGTRLTVV.

V gene TRBV30 combines with J gene TRBJ1-1; 7 bases agree with TRBD1. The length of the CDR3 is 12 residues. Germline values: CDR1 GTSNPN, CDR2 SVGIG (reference sequence). Trimming took 7 bases from V and 1 from J; bases not matched to a gene: 3. The CDR3 protein is CAFGTENTEAFF. The CDR3 DNA follows: TGTGCCTTTGGGACAGAGAACACTGAAGCTTTCTTT.